Included here is one T cell receptor (beta chain) sequence, with context. Its target is unknown. TCR cDNA, made by 5'RACE template switching, carried an added universal primer site and UMIs. MiXCR, applied by TCRdb to the 5' RACE reads, yields one record per CDR3 protein. Among about 340,000 distinct CDR3 sequences listed, roughly an eighth were seen once. The data were taken from a study of T cells after yellow fever vaccination. Looking at the study overall: The SMART-Seq v4 Ultra Low Input method served to prepare the low-cell-number fractions.

Findings and caveats of the study: The secondary response peaked faster, at day 5 versus 15, but was weaker. Any FACS-sorted repertoire could hold abundant clonotypes that contaminate it from the bulk population.

The CDR3 extends over 16 amino acids. J was trimmed by 1 base and V by 5 bases; bases with no gene match: 10. Per germline, CDR1 SEHNR and CDR2 FQNEAQ (reference sequence). The chain recombines TRBV7-9 with TRBJ2-5; 7 nucleotides match TRBD2. The sample was CD4+ T cells sorted from PBMCs, taken 15 days after the yellow fever booster vaccination. The sequence came from a man between 18 and 35 years old who received the YFV17D yellow fever vaccine. CDR3 in DNA: TGTGCCAGCAGCCCTCTTGGCGGGGGAACCCAAGAGACCCAGTACTTC. Translation: CASSPLGGGTQETQYF.